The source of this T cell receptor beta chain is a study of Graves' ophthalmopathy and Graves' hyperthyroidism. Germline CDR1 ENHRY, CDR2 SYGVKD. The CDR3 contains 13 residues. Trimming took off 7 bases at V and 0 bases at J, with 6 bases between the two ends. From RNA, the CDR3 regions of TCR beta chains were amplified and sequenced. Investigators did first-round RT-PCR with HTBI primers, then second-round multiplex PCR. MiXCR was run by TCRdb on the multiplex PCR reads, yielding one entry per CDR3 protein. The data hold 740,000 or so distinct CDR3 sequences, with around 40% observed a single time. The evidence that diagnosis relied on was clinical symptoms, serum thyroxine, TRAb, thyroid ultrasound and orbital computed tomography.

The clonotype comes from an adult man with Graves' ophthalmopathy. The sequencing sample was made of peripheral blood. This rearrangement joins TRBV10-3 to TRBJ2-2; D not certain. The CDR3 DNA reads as TGTGCCATCACCCTATCGAACACCGGGGAGCTGTTTTTT. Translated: CAITLSNTGELFF.